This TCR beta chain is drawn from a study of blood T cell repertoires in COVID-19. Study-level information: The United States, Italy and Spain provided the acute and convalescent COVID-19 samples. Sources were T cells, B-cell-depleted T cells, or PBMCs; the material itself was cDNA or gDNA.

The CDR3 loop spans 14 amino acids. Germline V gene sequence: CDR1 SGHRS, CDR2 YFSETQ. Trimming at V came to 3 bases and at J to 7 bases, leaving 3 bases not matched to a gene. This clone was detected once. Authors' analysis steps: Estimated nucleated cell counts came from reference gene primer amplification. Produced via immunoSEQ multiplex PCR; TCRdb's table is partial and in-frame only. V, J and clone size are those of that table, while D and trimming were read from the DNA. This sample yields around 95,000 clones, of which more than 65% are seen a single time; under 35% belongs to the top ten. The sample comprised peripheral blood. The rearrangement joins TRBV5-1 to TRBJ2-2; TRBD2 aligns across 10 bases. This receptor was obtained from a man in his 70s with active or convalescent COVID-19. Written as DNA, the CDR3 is TGCGCCAGCAGCTCCGGGACTAGCGTCGGGGAGCTGTTTTTT. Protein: CASSSGTSVGELFF.